The source of this T cell receptor (beta chain) is a study of blood T cell repertoires in COVID-19. About the research overall: COVID-19 samples collected from the United States, Italy and Spain covered acute and convalescent phases. From T cells, B-cell-depleted T cells, or PBMCs came the material, which was cDNA or gDNA.

Profiling relied on immunoSEQ multiplex PCR, and the TCRdb table lists in-frame clones only, not all of them. The profile shows over 75,000 clones, around 88% of them singletons. The receptor's source is a human donor in a cohort sampled during active COVID-19. Sequenced input: peripheral blood.

Written as DNA, the CDR3 is TGTGCCAGCAGCCAAGATAACAGCCCCTACGAGCAGTACTTC. Its protein product is CASSQDNSPYEQYF. The genes are TRBV3-1 (or the pseudogene TRBV3-2) and TRBJ2-7; D is uncertain. The CDR3 totals 14 residues. From germline, CDR1 is LGHDT and CDR2 YNNKEL (reference sequence). V lost 0 bases to trimming and J lost 2 bases, with 8 bases between them.